This T cell receptor (beta chain) was captured by sequencing in a study of CD8+CD57+ T cells in acquired aplastic anemia. The wider study: Across the sorted CD4+ and CD8+ cells, DNA amounts averaged about 3 ug.

Genomic DNA was employed as the template in profiling TCR beta VDJ and CDR3. TCRdb called the reads again in MiXCR, with one record for every CDR3 protein. This sample yields about 400,000 distinct CDR3 sequences, of which approximately 70% are seen a single time; 3% to 4.5% belongs to the top ten. CDR3 length equals 13 residues. Germline V gene data show CDR1 as LGHNT and CDR2 as FRNRAP. The chain combines TRBV12-5 with TRBJ1-5; unclear D gene. The sequencing input was sorted CD4+, CD8+, or CD8+CD57+ T cells (not recorded which) from PBMCs. This clonotype was sampled from a human donor in good health, serving as a control. The DNA for the CDR3 is TGTGCCAGCAGACCCAGTCTCCTTCAGCCCCAGCATTTT. Translation: CASRPSLLQPQHF.